These T cell receptor beta chains were read from a single sample in a study of OX40 agonist ivuxolimab in advanced cancers. Assay used: immunoSEQ multiplex PCR; TCRdb lists only in-frame clones, some missing. The table includes roughly 83,000 clones, more than 80% detected once. This specimen was CD4+ or CD8+ T cells sorted from blood, taken in a trial of the OX40 agonist ivuxolimab. The origin of the receptors is an adult with an advanced solid tumor such as melanoma, head and neck, liver or kidney cancer. Each CDR3 is given with its conserved first and last residue. The order of the fields is clone size, J gene, V gene, D gene, CDR3 protein, CDR3 DNA. The D gene is left open where the match is weak. Size tells how often a clone was seen (once, few, many) or the class of an expanded clone, and some rows leave it out.

>NA|TRBJ1-5|TRBV4-1|TRBD1
CASSQRTGTGVDQPQHF
TGCGCCAGCAGCCAAAGAACAGGGACAGGGGTGGATCAGCCCCAGCATTTT
>NA|TRBJ2-1|TRBV6-5|TRBD2
CASQRGPTNEQFF
TGTGCCAGCCAGCGGGGGCCCACCAATGAGCAGTTCTTC
>once|TRBJ2-1|TRBV25-1|NA
CASSDIVLLNEQFF
TGTGCCAGCAGTGACATAGTCTTACTCAATGAGCAGTTCTTC
>once|TRBJ2-1|TRBV20-1|TRBD1
CSANYRGGQFF
TGCAGTGCTAACTACAGGGGTGGGCAGTTCTTC
>many|TRBJ2-1|TRBV11-2|NA
CASSLFLSPYNEQFF
TGTGCCAGCAGCTTATTCCTTTCTCCCTACAATGAGCAGTTCTTC
>NA|TRBJ2-1|TRBV25-1|NA
CASSEASPNEQFF
TGTGCCAGCAGTGAGGCTAGCCCCAATGAGCAGTTCTTC
>NA|TRBJ2-3|TRBV13|TRBD1
CASQGGTDTQYF
TGTGCCAGCCAGGGGGGCACAGATACGCAGTATTTT
>once|TRBJ1-2|TRBV28|TRBD1
CASRYTGQGFGYTF
TGTGCCAGTAGATATACGGGACAGGGTTTCGGCTACACCTTC
>NA|TRBJ2-5|TRBV9|TRBD2
CASSPDSGHSAQYF
TGTGCCAGCAGCCCCGATAGCGGGCATTCGGCCCAGTACTTC
>NA|TRBJ1-5|TRBV6-5|NA
CASGQGNQPQHF
TGTGCCAGCGGGCAGGGTAATCAGCCCCAGCATTTT
>NA|TRBJ1-2|TRBV9|NA
CASSVDDLEGSNYGYTF
TGTGCCAGCAGCGTAGACGATTTGGAGGGCAGTAACTATGGCTACACCTTC
>NA|TRBJ1-5|TRBV30|NA
CAWDSQGNQPQHF
TGTGCCTGGGACTCCCAGGGCAATCAGCCCCAGCATTTT
>NA|TRBJ2-3|TRBV7-8|TRBD2
CATTSGHLNF
TGTGCAACCACTAGCGGGCACCTAAATTTT
>NA|TRBJ2-1|TRBV11-2|NA
CASSPVKQRPYNEQFF
TGTGCCAGCAGCCCCGTGAAACAGCGGCCCTACAATGAGCAGTTCTTC
>once|TRBJ2-1|TRBV19|NA
CASSIGGGWEQFF
TGTGCCAGTAGTATCGGTGGAGGGTGGGAGCAGTTCTTC
>NA|TRBJ2-1|TRBV27|TRBD1
CASSFTGTGYNEQFF
TGTGCCAGCAGTTTCACCGGGACAGGATACAATGAGCAGTTCTTC
>NA|TRBJ2-7|TRBV9|NA
CASSALSEEYEQYF
TGTGCCAGCAGCGCCCTCTCGGAGGAGTACGAGCAGTACTTC
>NA|TRBJ2-1|TRBV6-5|TRBD2
CASSYAGGLLDEQFF
TGTGCCAGCAGTTACGCGGGGGGCCTTTTAGATGAGCAGTTCTTC
>NA|TRBJ2-2|TRBV4-3|NA
CASSQAANTGELFF
TGCGCCAGCAGCCAAGCAGCTAACACCGGGGAGCTGTTTTTT
>NA|TRBJ2-1|TRBV15|TRBD2
CATSRELTSPDNEQFF
TGTGCCACCAGCAGAGAATTGACTAGCCCGGACAATGAGCAGTTCTTC
>NA|TRBJ2-3|TRBV4-2|NA
CASSQGDTQYF
TGTGCCAGCAGCCAAGGGGATACGCAGTATTTT
>NA|TRBJ1-3|TRBV4-1|TRBD1
CASSQLDRGRLSSGNTIYF
TGCGCCAGCAGCCAACTGGACAGGGGACGACTGAGCTCTGGAAACACCATATATTTT
>once|TRBJ1-5|TRBV5-8|NA
CASSFAQPYQPQHF
TGTGCCAGCAGCTTTGCACAGCCCTATCAGCCCCAGCATTTT
>NA|TRBJ2-5|TRBV28|NA
CASSLGLEETQYF
TGTGCCAGCAGTTTAGGTCTGGAAGAGACCCAGTACTTC
>NA|TRBJ2-3|TRBV25-1|NA
CASSPHPLGTDTQYF
TGTGCCAGCAGTCCGCACCCCCTAGGCACAGATACGCAGTATTTT
>NA|TRBJ2-4|TRBV4-1|NA
CASSQFQGKDIQYF
TGCGCCAGCAGCCAATTCCAGGGGAAGGACATTCAGTACTTC
>once|TRBJ1-1|TRBV30|TRBD1
CASERDLTGREAFF
TGTGCCTCCGAAAGGGACCTGACAGGGCGTGAAGCTTTCTTT
>NA|TRBJ2-5|TRBV5-5|TRBD2
CASSLRDIAGGQETQYF
TGTGCCAGCAGCTTGCGCGATATAGCGGGGGGCCAAGAGACCCAGTACTTC
>NA|TRBJ2-1|TRBV6-5|NA
CASSYAGQAYNEQFF
TGTGCCAGCAGTTACGCGGGACAAGCTTACAATGAGCAGTTCTTC
>NA|TRBJ1-1|TRBV4-3|NA
CASSQVEGVPEAFF
TGCGCCAGCAGCCAAGTTGAGGGTGTCCCTGAAGCTTTCTTT
>NA|TRBJ2-1|TRBV6-1|TRBD2
CASRKLAGGPIEQFF
TGTGCCAGCAGAAAACTAGCGGGGGGGCCGATTGAGCAGTTCTTC
>NA|TRBJ2-1|TRBV6-5|TRBD2
CASSYGTSDMANEQFF
TGTGCCAGCAGTTACGGGACTAGCGATATGGCCAATGAGCAGTTCTTC
>NA|TRBJ1-1|TRBV6-6|NA
CASSWSGNTEAFF
TGTGCCAGCAGTTGGTCAGGGAACACTGAAGCTTTCTTT
>NA|TRBJ2-7|TRBV5-5|NA
CASSSGSGFSYEQYF
TGTGCCAGCAGCTCGGGCTCGGGATTCTCCTACGAGCAGTACTTC
>NA|TRBJ1-2|TRBV4-2|NA
CASRSGTAYGYTF
TGTGCCAGCAGATCCGGGACGGCCTATGGCTACACCTTC
>once|TRBJ1-1|TRBV6-5|NA
CASSYPDTEAFF
TGTGCCAGCAGTTACCCGGACACTGAAGCTTTCTTT
>NA|TRBJ2-7|TRBV4-2|NA
CASSQDYGGQALYEQYF
TGTGCCAGCAGCCAAGATTACGGGGGGCAAGCCCTTTACGAGCAGTACTTC
>NA|TRBJ2-1|TRBV18|TRBD2
CASSPRSGGYNEQFF
TGTGCCAGCTCACCACGTAGCGGGGGATACAATGAGCAGTTCTTC
>medium-sized|TRBJ2-3|TRBV19|NA
CASSILGSDTQYF
TGTGCCAGTAGTATCCTAGGATCCGATACGCAGTATTTT
>NA|TRBJ2-3|TRBV7-3|TRBD2
CASSARASGGFGTQYF
TGTGCCAGCAGCGCCCGCGCTAGCGGGGGGTTCGGTACGCAGTATTTT
>NA|TRBJ1-5|TRBV19|NA
CASSMGGYSNQPQHF
TGTGCCAGTAGTATGGGCGGGTATAGCAATCAGCCCCAGCATTTT
>NA|TRBJ1-2|TRBV4-2|TRBD1
CASSQTGGSYGYTF
TGTGCCAGCAGCCAGACAGGGGGAAGCTATGGCTACACCTTC
>NA|TRBJ1-1|TRBV5-4|NA
CASSLAVAKYTEAFF
TGTGCCAGCAGCTTGGCCGTTGCGAAGTACACTGAAGCTTTCTTT